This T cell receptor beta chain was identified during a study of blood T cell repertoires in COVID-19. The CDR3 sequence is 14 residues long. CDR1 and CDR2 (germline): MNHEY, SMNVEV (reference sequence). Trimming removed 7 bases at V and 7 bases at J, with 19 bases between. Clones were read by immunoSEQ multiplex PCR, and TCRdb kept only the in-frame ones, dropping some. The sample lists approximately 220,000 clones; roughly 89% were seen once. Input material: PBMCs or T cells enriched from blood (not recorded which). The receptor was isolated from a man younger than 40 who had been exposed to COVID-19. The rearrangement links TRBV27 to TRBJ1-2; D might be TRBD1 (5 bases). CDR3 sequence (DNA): TGTGCCAGCACCAAAGGGCAGGGAACGGGTGGCTACACCTTC. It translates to CASTKGQGTGGYTF.